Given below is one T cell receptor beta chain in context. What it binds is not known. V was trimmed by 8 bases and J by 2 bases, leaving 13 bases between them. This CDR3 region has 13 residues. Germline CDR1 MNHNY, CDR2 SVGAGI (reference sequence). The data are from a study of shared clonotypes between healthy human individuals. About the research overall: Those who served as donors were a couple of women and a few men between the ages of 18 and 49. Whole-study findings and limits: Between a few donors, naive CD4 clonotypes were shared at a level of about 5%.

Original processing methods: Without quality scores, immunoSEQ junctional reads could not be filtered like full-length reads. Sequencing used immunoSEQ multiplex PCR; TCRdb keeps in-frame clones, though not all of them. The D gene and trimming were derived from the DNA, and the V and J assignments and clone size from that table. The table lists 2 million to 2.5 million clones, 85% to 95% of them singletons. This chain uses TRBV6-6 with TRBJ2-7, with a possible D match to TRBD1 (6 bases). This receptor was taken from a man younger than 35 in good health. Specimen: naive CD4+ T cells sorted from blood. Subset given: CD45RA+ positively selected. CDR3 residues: CASGYRATYEQYF. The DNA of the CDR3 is TGTGCCAGCGGGTACAGGGCGACCTACGAGCAGTACTTC.